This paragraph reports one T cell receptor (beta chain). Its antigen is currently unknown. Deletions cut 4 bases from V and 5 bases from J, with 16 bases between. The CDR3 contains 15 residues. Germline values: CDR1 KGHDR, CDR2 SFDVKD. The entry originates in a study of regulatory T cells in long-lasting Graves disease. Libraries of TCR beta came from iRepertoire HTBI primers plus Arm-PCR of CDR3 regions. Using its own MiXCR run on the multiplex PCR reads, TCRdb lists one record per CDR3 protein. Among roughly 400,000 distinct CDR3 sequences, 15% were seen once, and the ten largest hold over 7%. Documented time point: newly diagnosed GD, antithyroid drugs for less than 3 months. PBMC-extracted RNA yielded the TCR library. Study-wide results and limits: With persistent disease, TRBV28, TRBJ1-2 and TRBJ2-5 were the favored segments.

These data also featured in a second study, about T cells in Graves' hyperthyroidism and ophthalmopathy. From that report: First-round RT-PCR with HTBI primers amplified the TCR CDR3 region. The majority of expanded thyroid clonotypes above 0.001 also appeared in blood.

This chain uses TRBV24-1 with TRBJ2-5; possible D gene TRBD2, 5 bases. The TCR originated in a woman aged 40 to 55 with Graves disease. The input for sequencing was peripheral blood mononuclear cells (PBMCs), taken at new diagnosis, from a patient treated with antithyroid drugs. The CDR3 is CATSELAGVGETQYF. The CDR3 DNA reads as TGTGCCACCAGTGAGCTCGCCGGGGTCGGGGAGACCCAGTACTTC.